The table lists the clone carrying this T cell receptor beta chain with many counts. Its target is unknown. The record originates from a study of T cells in Graves' hyperthyroidism and ophthalmopathy. Overall study context: Initial diagnosis, before any treatment, was when peripheral blood was collected. Whole-study findings and limits: Ophthalmopathy and stable hyperthyroidism were told apart by a 13 V-J model. Among thyroid clonotypes expanded above 0.001, most also appeared in blood.

From RNA transcripts, TCR beta CDR3 regions were amplified. First-round RT-PCR targeting the TCR CDR3 was performed with the HTBI primer set. One entry per CDR3 protein results from TCRdb running MiXCR on the multiplex PCR reads. The sample yields approximately 600,000 distinct CDR3 sequences, approximately 14% seen once. Ophthalmopathy patients all had a Clinical Activity Score of at least 3, a NOSPECS grade of at least 4 and disease under 3 months old. CDR1 and CDR2 (germline): MNHEY, SMNVEV (reference sequence). With 2 bases clipped from V and 7 bases from J, the junction kept 3 bases outside the gene matches. CDR3 length: 15 amino acids.

The source material was blood. The clonotype was recovered from a woman aged 18-29 years with Graves' ophthalmopathy. The chain has TRBV27 and TRBJ2-1; 12 bases are shared with TRBD1. The CDR3 spells CASSLGTGGLNEQFF. The CDR3 region has the DNA TGTGCCAGCAGTTTAGGGACAGGGGGCCTGAATGAGCAGTTCTTC.